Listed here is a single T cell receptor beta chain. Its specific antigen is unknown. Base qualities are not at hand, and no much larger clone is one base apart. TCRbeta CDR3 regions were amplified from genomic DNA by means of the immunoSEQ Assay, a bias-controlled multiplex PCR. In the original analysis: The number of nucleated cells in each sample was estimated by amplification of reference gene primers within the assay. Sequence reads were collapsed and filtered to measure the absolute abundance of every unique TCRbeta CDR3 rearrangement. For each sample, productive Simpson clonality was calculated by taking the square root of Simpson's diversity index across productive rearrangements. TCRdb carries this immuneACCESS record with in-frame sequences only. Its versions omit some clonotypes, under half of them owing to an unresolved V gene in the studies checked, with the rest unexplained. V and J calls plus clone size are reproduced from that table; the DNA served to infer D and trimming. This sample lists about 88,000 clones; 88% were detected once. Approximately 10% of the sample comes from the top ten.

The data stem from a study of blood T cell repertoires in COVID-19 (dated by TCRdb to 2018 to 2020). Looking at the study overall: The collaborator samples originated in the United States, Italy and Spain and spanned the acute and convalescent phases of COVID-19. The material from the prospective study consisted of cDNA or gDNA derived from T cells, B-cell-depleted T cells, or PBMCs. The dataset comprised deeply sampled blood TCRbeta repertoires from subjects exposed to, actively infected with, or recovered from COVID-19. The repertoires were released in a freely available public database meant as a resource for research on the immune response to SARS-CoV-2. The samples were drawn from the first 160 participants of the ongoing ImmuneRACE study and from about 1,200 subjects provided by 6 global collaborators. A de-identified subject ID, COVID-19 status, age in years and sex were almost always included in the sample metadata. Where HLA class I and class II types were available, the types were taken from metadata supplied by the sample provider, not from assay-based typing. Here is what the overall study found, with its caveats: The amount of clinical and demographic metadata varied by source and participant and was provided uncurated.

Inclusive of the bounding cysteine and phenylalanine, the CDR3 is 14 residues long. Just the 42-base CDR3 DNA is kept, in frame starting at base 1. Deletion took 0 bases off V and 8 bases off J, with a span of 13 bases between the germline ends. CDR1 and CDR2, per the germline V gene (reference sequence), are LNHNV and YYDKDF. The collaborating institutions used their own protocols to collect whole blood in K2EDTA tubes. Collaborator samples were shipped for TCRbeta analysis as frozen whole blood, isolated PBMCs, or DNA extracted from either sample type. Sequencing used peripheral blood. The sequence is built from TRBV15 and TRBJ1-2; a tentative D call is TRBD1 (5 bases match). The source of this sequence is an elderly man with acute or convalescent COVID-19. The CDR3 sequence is CATSRDRQGGGYTF. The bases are TGTGCCACCAGCAGAGATAGGCAGGGAGGAGGCTACACCTTC. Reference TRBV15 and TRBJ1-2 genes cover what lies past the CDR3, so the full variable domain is DAMVIQNPRYQVTQFGKPVTLSCSQTLNHNVMYWYQQKSSQAPKLLFHYYDKDFNNEADTPDNFQSRRPNTSFCFLDIRSPGLGDTAMYLCATSRDRQGGGYTFGSGTRLTVV.